These 23 T cell receptor beta chains were sequenced from one sample in a study of OX40 agonist ivuxolimab in advanced cancers. The table came from immunoSEQ multiplex PCR; TCRdb's copy has only in-frame clones and leaves some out. The sample holds over 65,000 clones, over 85% seen once. The specimen was CD4+ or CD8+ T cells sorted from blood, collected in a trial of the OX40 agonist ivuxolimab. The receptor set was obtained from an adult with an advanced solid tumor such as melanoma, head and neck, liver or kidney cancer.

This sequence joins TRBV10-2 and TRBJ1-4, with 9 bases aligning to TRBD1. V was pared by 6 bases and J by 4 bases, with 3 bases of the junction left unmatched. Germline CDR1 reads WSHSY; CDR2 reads SAAADI. The CDR3 consists of 14 residues. CDR3 DNA sequence: TGCGCCAGCAGGGACAGGGGAGGTAATGAAAAACTGTTTTTT. Its protein is CASRDRGGNEKLFF.

V is TRBV7-2 and J is TRBJ2-2; the match to TRBD2 covers 11 bases. This CDR3 spans 16 amino acids. V lost 3 bases, J lost 5 bases, and 5 bases stayed unmatched. Germline loops: CDR1 SGHTA, CDR2 FQGNSA. CDR3 DNA: TGTGCCAGCAGCTTCCCGACTAGCGGGGAAACCGGGGAGCTGTTTTTT. Protein sequence: CASSFPTSGETGELFF.

This rearrangement joins TRBV5-6 to TRBJ2-3; D not certain. With 4 bases removed from V and 1 base from J, the gap between germline ends came to 10 bases. The CDR3 is 14 residues long. Germline V gene lookup returns CDR1 SGHDT and CDR2 YYEEEE. In DNA, the CDR3 is TGTGCCAGCAGCAGGAGTCACGGCACAGATACGCAGTATTTT. Its translation is CASSRSHGTDTQYF.

The chain recombines TRBV7-3 with TRBJ2-1, with 7 nucleotides matching TRBD1. This CDR3 contains 15 residues. Germline V gene sequence: CDR1 SGHTA, CDR2 FQGTGA. V lost 5 bases, J lost 3 bases, and 7 bases stayed unmatched. CDR3 coding DNA: TGTGCCAGCAGCGAAACCGGGACAGACTACAATGAGCAGTTCTTC. Translation: CASSETGTDYNEQFF.

The chain recombines TRBV9 with TRBJ2-4, with D possibly being TRBD1 or TRBD2 (5 bases each). Germline V CDR1 and CDR2: SGDLS, YYNGEE. The CDR3 sequence is 15 residues long. V gave up 0 bases and J gave up 6 bases, with 13 bases separating them. CDR3 nucleotides: TGTGCCAGCAGCGTAGCTGCAGGGACCCTAAACATTCAGTACTTC. Its protein product is CASSVAAGTLNIQYF.

Notes on this clone: Germline is not matched at one junction end, which may reflect a read error. The chain is built from TRBV7-9 and TRBJ2-3; 7 bases line up with TRBD2. CDR1 is SEHNR, CDR2 FQNEAQ, per germline (reference sequence). The CDR3 sequence is 15 residues long. CDR3 amino acids: CASSQTSESRDTQYF. CDR3 DNA: TGTGCCAGCAGCCAAACTAGCGAGAGCAGAGATACGCAGTATTTT.

In its sample, this clone was seen once. The chain combines TRBV7-9 with TRBJ2-1, with D maybe TRBD2 (6 bases). Germline CDR1 and CDR2: SEHNR and FQNEAQ (reference sequence). CDR3 size: 12 residues. Trimming removed 5 bases from V and 8 bases from J, with 10 bases in between. The CDR3 sequence is CASSLSGDEQFF. CDR3 sequence (DNA): TGTGCCAGCAGCCTTTCGGGGGATGAGCAGTTCTTC. Filled out from reference TRBV7-9 and TRBJ2-1, the complete variable domain reads DTGVSQNPRHKITKRGQNVTFRCDPISEHNRLYWYRQTLGQGPEFLTYFQNEAQLEKSRLLSDRFSAERPKGSFSTLEIQRTEQGDSAMYLCASSLSGDEQFFGPGTRLTVL.

The rearrangement joins TRBV5-4 to TRBJ2-7; perhaps TRBD2 as D (7 bases). Germline CDR1 is SGHNT and CDR2 is YYREEE (reference sequence). This CDR3 region has 18 residues. With 4 bases removed from V and 3 bases from J, the gap between germline ends came to 26 bases. The CDR3 DNA follows: TGTGCCAGCAGCCCCTCTTCTGTCGCTGCGGGGGCCAGCTACGAGCAGTACTTC. Translation: CASSPSSVAAGASYEQYF.

The genes are TRBV28 and TRBJ1-5; 8 bases match TRBD1. The CDR3 totals 15 residues. With V trimmed by 4 bases and J by 5 bases, 7 bases remained unmatched. CDR1 is MDHEN, CDR2 SYDVKM, per germline. The CDR3 bases are TGTGCCAGCAGTTCAATCGGACAGGGATATCAGCCCCAGCATTTT. Its translation is CASSSIGQGYQPQHF.

This rearrangement joins TRBV5-5 to TRBJ2-7; 7 bases are a match to TRBD1. Germline trimming cut 4 bases from V and 1 base from J; bases unmatched to any gene: 2. Per the germline V gene, CDR1 is SGHKS and CDR2 is YYEKEE (reference sequence). The CDR3 is 13 amino acids. The CDR3 loop reads CASSPGQSYEQYF. The CDR3 nucleotides read TGTGCCAGCAGCCCGGGACAGTCCTACGAGCAGTACTTC.

V gene TRBV5-1 combines with J gene TRBJ2-7; TRBD2 matches 10 bases. The ends lost 4 bases at V and 2 bases at J; junction bases unmatched: 6. The CDR3 extends over 15 amino acids. The germline V gene has CDR1 SGHRS and CDR2 YFSETQ. The CDR3 protein is CASSTRTSGAYEQYF. In DNA form, the CDR3 reads TGCGCCAGCAGCACCCGGACTAGCGGAGCCTACGAGCAGTACTTC.

This clone was counted only a few times. This rearrangement joins TRBV6-6 to TRBJ1-1, with 9 bases aligning to TRBD1. CDR1 and CDR2 from the germline V gene are MNHNY and SVGAGI (reference sequence). This CDR3 has 14 amino acids. V shed 6 bases, J shed 5 bases, and the junction held 7 bases outside the gene matches. CDR3 nucleotide sequence: TGTGCCAGCAGCCAACAGGGGGCGCGAACTGAAGCTTTCTTT. Translated: CASSQQGARTEAFF.

The chain employs TRBV6-1 and TRBJ2-5, with TRBD1 as a possible D gene (6 bases). Germline lookup yields CDR1 MNHNS and CDR2 SASEGT. V was trimmed by 3 bases and J by 2 bases, leaving 22 bases between them. CDR3 length: 18 residues. In nucleotides, the CDR3 is TGTGCCAGCAGTGAGTCCCCAGGGGCAGGGGTTACACAAGAGACCCAGTACTTC. This gives the protein CASSESPGAGVTQETQYF.

The rearrangement links TRBV7-6 to TRBJ2-6; D is perhaps TRBD1 (5 bases). The CDR3 loop spans 15 amino acids. CDR1 SGHVS and CDR2 FNYEAQ come from the germline V gene. Between the trimmed V and J ends, which lost 5 bases and 3 bases, there was a span of 11 bases. CDR3 region: CASSISQGGANVLTF. In nucleotides, the CDR3 is TGTGCCAGCAGCATCTCCCAGGGTGGGGCCAACGTCCTGACTTTC.

V is TRBV4-1 and J is TRBJ1-2, with 8 bases fitting TRBD1. This CDR3 spans 15 amino acids. CDR1 is MGHRA and CDR2 is YSYEKL in the germline V gene. With V trimmed by 8 bases and J by 1 base, 9 bases remained unmatched. The CDR3, as DNA: TGCGCCAGCGGACCGGGACAGGCCCTTAACTATGGCTACACCTTC. This sequence encodes CASGPGQALNYGYTF.

This chain uses TRBV4-3 with TRBJ2-2, with TRBD1 as a possible D gene (5 bases). CDR3 size: 16 residues. Trimming removed 0 bases at V and 3 bases at J, with 11 bases between. Germline lookup yields CDR1 LGHNA and CDR2 YSLEER. The CDR3 reads CASSQDLSRDTGELFF. The CDR3 nucleotides read TGCGCCAGCAGCCAAGATCTGTCCAGGGACACCGGGGAGCTGTTTTTT.

This clone was picked up one time. The genes are TRBV19 and TRBJ1-1, with D uncertain. Trimming removed 4 bases from V and 0 bases from J, with 15 bases in between. Germline CDR1 reads LNHDA; CDR2 reads SQIVND (reference sequence). This CDR3 spans 16 amino acids. CDR3 DNA: TGTGCCAGTAGTAGAGCAGCACTGGATTTGAACACTGAAGCTTTCTTT. Amino acids: CASSRAALDLNTEAFF.

The V call is TRBV18, the J call TRBJ2-1, with D tentatively TRBD2 (5 bases). Between the trimmed V and J ends, which lost 3 bases and 0 bases, there was a span of 9 bases. This CDR3 has 15 amino acids. Per germline, CDR1 KGHSH and CDR2 LQKENI. The CDR3 DNA follows: TGTGCCAGCTCACCGGTGGGGAGCTCCTACAATGAGCAGTTCTTC. It is translated as CASSPVGSSYNEQFF.

The V and J genes are TRBV28 and TRBJ2-5, with TRBD1 matching over 7 bases. Germline V CDR1 and CDR2: MDHEN, SYDVKM. The CDR3 sequence is 15 residues long. V lost 6 bases, J lost 0 bases, and 7 bases stayed unmatched. CDR3 region: CASRSRTGNQETQYF. The CDR3 region has the DNA TGTGCCAGCAGAAGTCGGACAGGTAACCAAGAGACCCAGTACTTC. Together with reference TRBV28 and TRBJ2-5, the CDR3 gives the full variable domain: DVKVTQSSRYLVKRTGEKVFLECVQDMDHENMFWYRQDPGLGLRLIYFSYDVKMKEKGDIPEGYSVSREKKERFSLILESASTNQTSMYLCASRSRTGNQETQYFGPGTRLLVL.

The rearrangement uses TRBV6-5 and TRBJ2-7; 10 nucleotides match TRBD1. Germline lookup yields CDR1 MNHEY and CDR2 SVGAGI. The CDR3 extends over 15 amino acids. Unmatched junction bases numbered 7, after V lost 7 bases and J lost 1 base. The CDR3 DNA reads TGTGCCAGCACCAAAGGGACAGGGGATTCCTACGAGCAGTACTTC. Residues: CASTKGTGDSYEQYF.

This chain joins TRBV27 and TRBJ2-7; maybe TRBD2 (6 bases). The CDR3 is 14 residues long. V was pared by 1 base and J by 7 bases, with 14 bases between. Germline V gene lookup returns CDR1 MNHEY and CDR2 SMNVEV (reference sequence). The CDR3 DNA follows: TGTGCCAGCAGTTTATTCCCGGGAGCCCTAGAGCAGTACTTC. It codes for CASSLFPGALEQYF.

The CDR3 protein is CASSYPGGADTGELFF. The CDR3, as DNA: TGTGCCAGCAGCTACCCAGGGGGCGCCGACACCGGGGAGCTGTTTTTT. The V gene is TRBV6-5, the J gene TRBJ2-2, with TRBD1 matching over 8 bases. The germline V gene encodes CDR1 MNHEY and CDR2 SVGAGI. CDR3 length: 16 amino acids. After removal of 6 bases from V and 3 bases from J, the junction contained 9 bases not matched to a gene.

The V and J genes are TRBV5-6 and TRBJ1-1, with D uncertain. CDR1 is SGHDT and CDR2 is YYEEEE in the germline V gene. With 4 bases removed from V and 5 bases from J, the gap between germline ends came to 21 bases. The CDR3 runs 16 residues. This chain's CDR3 is CASSRRSLAFVTEAFF. The CDR3 DNA reads TGTGCCAGCAGCCGAAGGAGTTTAGCTTTTGTTACTGAAGCTTTCTTT.